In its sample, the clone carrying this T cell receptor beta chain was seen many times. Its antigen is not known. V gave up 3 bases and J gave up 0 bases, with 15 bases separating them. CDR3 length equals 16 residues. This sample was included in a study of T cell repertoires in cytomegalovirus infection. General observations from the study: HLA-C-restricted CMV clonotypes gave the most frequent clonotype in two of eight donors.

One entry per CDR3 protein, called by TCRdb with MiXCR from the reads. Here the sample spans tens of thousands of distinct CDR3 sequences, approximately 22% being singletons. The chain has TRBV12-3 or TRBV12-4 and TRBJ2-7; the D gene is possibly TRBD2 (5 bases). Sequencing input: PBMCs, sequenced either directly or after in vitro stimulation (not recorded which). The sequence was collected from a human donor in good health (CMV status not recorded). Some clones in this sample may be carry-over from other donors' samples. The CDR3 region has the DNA TGTGCCAGCAGTTTGGTCGGGGTTACTTACTCCTACGAGCAGTACTTC. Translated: CASSLVGVTYSYEQYF.